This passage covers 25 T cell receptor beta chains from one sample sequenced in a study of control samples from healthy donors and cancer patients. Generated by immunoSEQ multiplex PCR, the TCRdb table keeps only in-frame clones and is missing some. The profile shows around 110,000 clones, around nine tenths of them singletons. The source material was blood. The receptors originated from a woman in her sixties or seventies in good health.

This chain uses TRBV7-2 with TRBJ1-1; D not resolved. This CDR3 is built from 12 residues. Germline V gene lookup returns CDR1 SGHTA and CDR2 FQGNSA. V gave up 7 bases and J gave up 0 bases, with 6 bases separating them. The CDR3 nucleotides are TGTGCCAGCAACCAGGTGAACACTGAAGCTTTCTTT. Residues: CASNQVNTEAFF.

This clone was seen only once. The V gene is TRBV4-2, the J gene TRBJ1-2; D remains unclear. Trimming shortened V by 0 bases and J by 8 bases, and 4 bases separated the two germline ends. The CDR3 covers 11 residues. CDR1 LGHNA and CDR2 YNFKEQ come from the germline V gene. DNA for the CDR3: TGTGCCAGCAGCCAAGACCAGGGCTACACCTTC. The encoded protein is CASSQDQGYTF.

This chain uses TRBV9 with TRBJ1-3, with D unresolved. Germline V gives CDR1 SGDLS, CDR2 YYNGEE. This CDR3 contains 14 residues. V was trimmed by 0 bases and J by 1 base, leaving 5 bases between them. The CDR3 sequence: CASSVATSGNTIYF. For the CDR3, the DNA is TGTGCCAGCAGCGTAGCCACATCTGGAAACACCATATATTTT.

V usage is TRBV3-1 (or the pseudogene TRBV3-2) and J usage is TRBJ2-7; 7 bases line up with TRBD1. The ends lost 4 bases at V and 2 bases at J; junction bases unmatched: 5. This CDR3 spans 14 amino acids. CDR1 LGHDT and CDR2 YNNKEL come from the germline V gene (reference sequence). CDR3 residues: CASSPPGQPYEQYF. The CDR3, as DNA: TGTGCCAGCAGCCCACCGGGACAGCCCTACGAGCAGTACTTC.

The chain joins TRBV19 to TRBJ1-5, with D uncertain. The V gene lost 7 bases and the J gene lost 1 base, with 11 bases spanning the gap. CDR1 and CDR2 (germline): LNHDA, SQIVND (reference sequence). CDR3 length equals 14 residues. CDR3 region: CASNQLGSNQPQHF. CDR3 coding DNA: TGTGCCAGTAACCAGTTGGGGAGCAATCAGCCCCAGCATTTT.

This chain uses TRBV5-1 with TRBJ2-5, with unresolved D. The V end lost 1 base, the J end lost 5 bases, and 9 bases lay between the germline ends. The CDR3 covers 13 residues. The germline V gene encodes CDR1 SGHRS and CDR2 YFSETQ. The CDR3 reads CASSLIAAETQYF. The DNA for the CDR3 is TGCGCCAGCAGCTTGATTGCGGCGGAGACCCAGTACTTC.

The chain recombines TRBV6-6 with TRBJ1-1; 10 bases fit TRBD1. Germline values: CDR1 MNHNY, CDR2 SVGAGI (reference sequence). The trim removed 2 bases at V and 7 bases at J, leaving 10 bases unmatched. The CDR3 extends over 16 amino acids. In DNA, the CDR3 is TGTGCCAGCAGTTACCGAAAGACAGGGGGCGTGGATGAAGCTTTCTTT. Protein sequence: CASSYRKTGGVDEAFF.

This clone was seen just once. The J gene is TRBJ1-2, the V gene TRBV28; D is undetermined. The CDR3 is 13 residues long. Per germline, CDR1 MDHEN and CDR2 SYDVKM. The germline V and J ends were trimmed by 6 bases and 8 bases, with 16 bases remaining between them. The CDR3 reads CASRPGVKRGYTF. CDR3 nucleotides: TGTGCCAGCAGACCGGGCGTCAAGAGAGGCTACACCTTC.

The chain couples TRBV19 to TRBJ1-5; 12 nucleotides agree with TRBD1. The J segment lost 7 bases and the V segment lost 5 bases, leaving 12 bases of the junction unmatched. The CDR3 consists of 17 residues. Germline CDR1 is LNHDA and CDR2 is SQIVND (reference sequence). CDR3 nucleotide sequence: TGTGCCAGTAGTCTCAACCGGGACAGGGGGCAGGGACAGCCCCAGCATTTT. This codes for CASSLNRDRGQGQPQHF. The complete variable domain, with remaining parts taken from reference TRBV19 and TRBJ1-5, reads DGGITQSPKYLFRKEGQNVTLSCEQNLNHDAMYWYRQDPGQGLRLIYYSQIVNDFQKGDIAEGYSVSREKKESFPLTVTSAQKNPTAFYLCASSLNRDRGQGQPQHFGDGTRLSIL.

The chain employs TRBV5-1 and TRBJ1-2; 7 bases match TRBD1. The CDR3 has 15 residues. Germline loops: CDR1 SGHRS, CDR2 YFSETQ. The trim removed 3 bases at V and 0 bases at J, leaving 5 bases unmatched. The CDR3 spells CASSSWTGANYGYTF. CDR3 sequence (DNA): TGCGCCAGCAGCTCCTGGACAGGAGCTAACTATGGCTACACCTTC.

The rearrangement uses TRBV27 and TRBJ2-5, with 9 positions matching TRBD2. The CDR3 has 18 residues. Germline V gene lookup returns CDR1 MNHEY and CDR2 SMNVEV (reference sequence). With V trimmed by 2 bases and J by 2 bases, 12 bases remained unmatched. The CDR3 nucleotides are TGTGCCAGCAGTTTACTGACGGCTAGCGGGGTGCTACAAGAGACCCAGTACTTC. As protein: CASSLLTASGVLQETQYF.

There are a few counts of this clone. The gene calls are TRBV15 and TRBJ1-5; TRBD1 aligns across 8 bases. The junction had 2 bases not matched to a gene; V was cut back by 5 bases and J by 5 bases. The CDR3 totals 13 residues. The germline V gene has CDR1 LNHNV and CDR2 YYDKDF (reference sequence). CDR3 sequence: CATSPDRDQPQHF. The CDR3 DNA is TGTGCCACCAGCCCGGACAGGGATCAGCCCCAGCATTTT.

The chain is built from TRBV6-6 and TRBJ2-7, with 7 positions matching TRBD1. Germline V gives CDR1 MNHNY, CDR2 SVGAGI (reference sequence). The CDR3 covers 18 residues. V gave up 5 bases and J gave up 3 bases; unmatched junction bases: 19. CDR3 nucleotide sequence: TGTGCCAGCAGTCTACATAATATTGGACAGGCCCGGGGCTACGAGCAGTACTTC. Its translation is CASSLHNIGQARGYEQYF.

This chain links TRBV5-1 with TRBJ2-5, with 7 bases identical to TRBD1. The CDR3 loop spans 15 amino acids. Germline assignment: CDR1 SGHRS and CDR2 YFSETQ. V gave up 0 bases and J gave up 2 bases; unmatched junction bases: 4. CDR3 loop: CASSLGQGQQETQYF. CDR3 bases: TGCGCCAGCAGCTTGGGACAGGGCCAACAAGAGACCCAGTACTTC. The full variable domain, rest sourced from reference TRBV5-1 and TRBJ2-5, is KAGVTQTPRYLIKTRGQQVTLSCSPISGHRSVSWYQQTPGQGLQFLFEYFSETQRNKGNFPGRFSGRQFSNSRSEMNVSTLELGDSALYLCASSLGQGQQETQYFGPGTRLLVL.

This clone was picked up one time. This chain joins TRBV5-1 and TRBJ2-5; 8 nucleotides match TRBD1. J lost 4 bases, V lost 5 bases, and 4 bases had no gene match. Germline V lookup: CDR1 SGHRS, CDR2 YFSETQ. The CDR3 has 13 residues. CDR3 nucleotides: TGCGCCAGCAGTTTACAGGGGGTAGAGACCCAGTACTTC. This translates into CASSLQGVETQYF.

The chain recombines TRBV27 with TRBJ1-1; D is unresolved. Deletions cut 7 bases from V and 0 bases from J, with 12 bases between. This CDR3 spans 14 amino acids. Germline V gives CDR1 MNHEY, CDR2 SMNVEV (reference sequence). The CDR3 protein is CASIGYSMNTEAFF. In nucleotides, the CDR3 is TGTGCCAGCATAGGTTACAGCATGAACACTGAAGCTTTCTTT.

The chain's CDR3 is CASSMYGWNTEAFF. The CDR3 coding sequence is TGTGCCAGCTCTATGTACGGATGGAACACTGAAGCTTTCTTT. This chain joins TRBV6-5 and TRBJ1-1; D call uncertain. The CDR3 runs 14 residues. CDR1 MNHEY and CDR2 SVGAGI come from the germline V gene. V shed 8 bases and J shed 1 base, with 14 bases lying between them.

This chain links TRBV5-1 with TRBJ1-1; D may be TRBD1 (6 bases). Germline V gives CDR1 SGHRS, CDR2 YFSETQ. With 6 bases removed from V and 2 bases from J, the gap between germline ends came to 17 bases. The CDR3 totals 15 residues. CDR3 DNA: TGCGCCAGCAATTCAGGGGCGGTTGGCAACACTGAAGCTTTCTTT. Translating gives CASNSGAVGNTEAFF.

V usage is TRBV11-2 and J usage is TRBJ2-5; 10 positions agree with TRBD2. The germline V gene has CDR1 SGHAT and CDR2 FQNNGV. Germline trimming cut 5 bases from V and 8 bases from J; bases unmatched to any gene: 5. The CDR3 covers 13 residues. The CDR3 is CASSPGTSATQYF. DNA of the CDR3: TGTGCCAGCAGCCCCGGGACTAGCGCAACCCAGTACTTC. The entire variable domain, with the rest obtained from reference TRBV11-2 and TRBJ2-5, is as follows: EAGVAQSPRYKIIEKRQSVAFWCNPISGHATLYWYQQILGQGPKLLIQFQNNGVVDDSQLPKDRFSAERLKGVDSTLKIQPAKLEDSAVYLCASSPGTSATQYFGPGTRLLVL.

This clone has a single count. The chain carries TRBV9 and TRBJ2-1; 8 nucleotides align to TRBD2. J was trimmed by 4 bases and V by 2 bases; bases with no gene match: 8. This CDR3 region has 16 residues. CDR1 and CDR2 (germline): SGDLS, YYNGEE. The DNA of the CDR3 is TGTGCCAGCAGCGTGTCGGGGGGGATCTCGTACAATGAGCAGTTCTTC. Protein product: CASSVSGGISYNEQFF.

The CDR3 sequence: CASSLTTGSFYEQYF. Written as DNA, the CDR3 is TGTGCCAGCAGTTTGACCACAGGGTCGTTCTACGAGCAGTACTTC. The chain joins TRBV6-5 to TRBJ2-7, with TRBD1 as a possible D gene (6 bases). The CDR3 length is 15 residues. Germline V gene data show CDR1 as MNHEY and CDR2 as SVGAGI. The germline V and J ends were trimmed by 4 bases and 3 bases, with 16 bases remaining between them.

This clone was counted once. The CDR3 reads CASSRGGANQPQHF. In nucleotides, the CDR3 is TGTGCCAGCTCACGGGGGGGCGCCAATCAGCCCCAGCATTTT. The chain has TRBV18 and TRBJ1-5; maybe TRBD1 (6 bases). V lost 4 bases and J lost 3, with 10 bases in between. Germline V gene data show CDR1 as KGHSH and CDR2 as LQKENI. The CDR3 sequence is 14 residues long.

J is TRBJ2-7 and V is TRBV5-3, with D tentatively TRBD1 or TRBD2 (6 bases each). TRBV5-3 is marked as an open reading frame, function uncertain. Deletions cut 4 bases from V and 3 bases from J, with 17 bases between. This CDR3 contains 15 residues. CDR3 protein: CARSLGRGPLYEQYF. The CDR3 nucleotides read TGTGCCAGAAGCCTGGGTCGGGGGCCCCTCTACGAGCAGTACTTC.

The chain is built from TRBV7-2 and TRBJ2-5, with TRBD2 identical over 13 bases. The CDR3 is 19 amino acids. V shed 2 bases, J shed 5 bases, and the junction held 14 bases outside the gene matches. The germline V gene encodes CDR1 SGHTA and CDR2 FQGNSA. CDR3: CASSLTGTSGTGLLETQYF. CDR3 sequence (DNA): TGTGCCAGCAGCTTAACCGGGACTAGCGGGACCGGGCTTCTGGAGACCCAGTACTTC.

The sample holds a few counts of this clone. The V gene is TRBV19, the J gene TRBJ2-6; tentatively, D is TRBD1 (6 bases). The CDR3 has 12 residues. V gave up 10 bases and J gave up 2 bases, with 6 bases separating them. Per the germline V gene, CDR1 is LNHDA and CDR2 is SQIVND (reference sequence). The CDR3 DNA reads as TGTGCCACAGGGGCTGGGGCCAACGTCCTGACTTTC. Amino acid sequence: CATGAGANVLTF.